What follows are 8 T cell receptor beta chains derived from one specimen sequenced in a study of a mutant IDH1 vaccine in newly diagnosed glioma. Time point of the sample: week 47, end of study. All doses held 300 ug of mutant IDH1 20-mer peptide, with topical imiquimod. TCRdb keeps only in-frame clones here, not all; method: immunoSEQ multiplex PCR. The sample lists about 36,000 clones; 75% were seen once. No antigen is known for these receptors. Material: PBMCs, obtained from a glioma patient whose treatment included an IDH1 peptide vaccine. Receptors were obtained from a man aged 40-49 years with glioma.

As for this clone: Just one base apart from a much larger clone, this may be a read error. V and J are TRBV6-5 and TRBJ2-7; 9 bases are shared with TRBD1. There are 13 residues in the CDR3. Germline values: CDR1 MNHEY, CDR2 SVGAGI. CDR3 in DNA: TGTGTCAGCAGAGCACAGGGGGCGAGCGAGCAGTACGTC. Amino acids: CVSRAQGASEQYV.

By its share, this clone is medium-sized. This chain connects TRBV27 to TRBJ1-1; D call uncertain. The CDR3 runs 15 residues. CDR1 and CDR2 (germline): MNHEY, SMNVEV (reference sequence). With 3 bases removed from V and 1 base from J, the gap between germline ends came to 12 bases. The CDR3 bases are TGTGCCAGCAGTTTTCGGGGATCAGCGAACACTGAAGCTTTCTTT. This codes for CASSFRGSANTEAFF.

This clone was found a few times. The V call is TRBV6-1, the J call TRBJ1-1; a weak D match, TRBD1 (5 bases). Germline CDR1 MNHNS, CDR2 SASEGT. CDR3 length equals 16 residues. Trimming removed 0 bases from V and 4 bases from J, with 15 bases in between. CDR3 coding DNA: TGTGCCAGCAGTGAAGCGCTGGCAGCAAGGGGCACTGAAGCTTTCTTT. Translation gives CASSEALAARGTEAFF.

The table lists this clone with a few counts. This sequence joins TRBV18 and TRBJ2-2, with D hard to call. Trimming cost V 4 bases and J 0 bases, with 12 bases left between them. Germline V lookup: CDR1 KGHSH, CDR2 LQKENI. This CDR3 comprises 16 residues. The CDR3 nucleotides are TGTGCCAGCTCACAACCCCGATTTGCGAACACCGGGGAGCTGTTTTTT. Encoded protein: CASSQPRFANTGELFF.

This clone qualifies as medium-sized. The V and J genes are TRBV29-1 and TRBJ2-3, with 7 bases lining up with TRBD2. From germline, CDR1 is SQVTM and CDR2 ANQGSEA. The CDR3 runs to 15 residues. Unmatched junction bases numbered 8, after V lost 4 bases and J lost 1 base. The CDR3 protein is CSVAVREVGTDTQYF. The CDR3 DNA reads as TGCAGCGTTGCGGTACGGGAGGTGGGCACAGATACGCAGTATTTT.

V usage is TRBV7-2 and J usage is TRBJ2-7; 8 bases line up with TRBD1. Trimming at V came to 5 bases and at J to 7 bases, leaving 7 bases not matched to a gene. Looked up from germline, CDR1 is SGHTA and CDR2 is FQGNSA. The CDR3 consists of 13 residues. CDR3 DNA sequence: TGTGCCAGCAGCGCTAGGACAGGGATTGAGCAGTACGTC. Residues: CASSARTGIEQYV.

CDR3 bases: TGTGCCATCAGTGAGTACCAGGCAGACATGAACACTGAAGCTTTCTTT. This sequence encodes CAISEYQADMNTEAFF. This chain connects TRBV10-3 to TRBJ1-1; D gene unclear. Germline-derived CDR1 and CDR2 are ENHRY and SYGVKD. The CDR3 extends over 16 amino acids. Deletions cut 1 base from V and 0 bases from J, with 12 bases between.

The rearrangement links TRBV11-3 to TRBJ1-1; D call uncertain. Germline loops: CDR1 SGHNT, CDR2 YENEEA. Trimming cost V 1 base and J 1 base, with 10 bases left between them. This CDR3 is 15 amino acids long. CDR3 in amino acids: CASSLVGLENTEAFF. The CDR3 coding sequence is TGTGCCAGCAGCTTAGTGGGGTTGGAGAACACTGAAGCTTTCTTT.